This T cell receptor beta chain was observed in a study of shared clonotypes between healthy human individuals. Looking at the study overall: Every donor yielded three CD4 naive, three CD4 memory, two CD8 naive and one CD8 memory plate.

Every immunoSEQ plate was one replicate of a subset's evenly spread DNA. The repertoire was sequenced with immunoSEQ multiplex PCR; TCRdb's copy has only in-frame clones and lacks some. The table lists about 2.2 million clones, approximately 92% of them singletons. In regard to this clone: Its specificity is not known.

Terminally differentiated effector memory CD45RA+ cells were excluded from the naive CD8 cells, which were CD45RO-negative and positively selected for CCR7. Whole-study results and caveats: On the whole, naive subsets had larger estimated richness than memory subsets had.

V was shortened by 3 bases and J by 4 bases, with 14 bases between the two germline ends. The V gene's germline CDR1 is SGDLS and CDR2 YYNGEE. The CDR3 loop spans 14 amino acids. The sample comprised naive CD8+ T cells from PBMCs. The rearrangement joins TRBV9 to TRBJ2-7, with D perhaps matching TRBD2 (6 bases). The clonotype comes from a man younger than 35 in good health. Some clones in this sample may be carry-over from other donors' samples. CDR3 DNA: TGTGCCAGCAGCGAGGGAGGTTTCGGGTACGAGCAGTACTTC. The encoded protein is CASSEGGFGYEQYF.